Below are 27 T cell receptor beta chains sequenced from a single sample in a study of blood T cell repertoires in COVID-19. TCRdb's copy holds only in-frame clones and misses some; the assay was immunoSEQ multiplex PCR. The table lists 95,000 to 100,000 clones, 80% to 95% of them singletons, with less than 7.5% in the top ten. Sequences were obtained from peripheral blood. These receptors were taken from a man aged 50 to 59 with active COVID-19.

V usage is TRBV10-3 and J usage is TRBJ2-1; possibly TRBD2 for D (6 bases). V lost 11 bases to trimming and J lost 0 bases, with 14 bases between them. From germline, CDR1 is ENHRY and CDR2 SYGVKD. This CDR3 region has 14 residues. For the CDR3, the DNA is TGTGCCGTTGGGGGACTTAGCTCCTACAATGAGCAGTTCTTC. It encodes CAVGGLSSYNEQFF.

V is TRBV5-4 and J is TRBJ2-6; tentatively, D is TRBD2 (6 bases). The V end lost 4 bases, the J end lost 1 base, and 12 bases lay between the germline ends. This CDR3 has 16 residues. Germline V CDR1 and CDR2: SGHNT, YYREEE (reference sequence). The CDR3 spells CASSPLGGSGANVLTF. CDR3 coding DNA: TGTGCCAGCAGCCCATTGGGGGGTTCTGGGGCCAACGTCCTGACTTTC.

J is TRBJ1-6 and V is TRBV5-1; 7 bases align to TRBD1. This CDR3 comprises 12 residues. Germline-derived CDR1 and CDR2 are SGHRS and YFSETQ. With V trimmed by 5 bases and J by 7 bases, 0 bases remained unmatched. The DNA of the CDR3 is TGCGCCAGCAGGGACAGGAATTCACCCCTCCACTTT. It translates to CASRDRNSPLHF.

This chain joins TRBV19 and TRBJ2-3; 10 bases are shared with TRBD2. The germline V gene has CDR1 LNHDA and CDR2 SQIVND (reference sequence). The CDR3 consists of 14 residues. V dropped 3 bases and J dropped 5; count of bases not matched to a gene: 2. CDR3 sequence (DNA): TGTGCCAGTAGTATCAGCGGGAGGGGAGATACGCAGTATTTT. This codes for CASSISGRGDTQYF.

V usage is TRBV6-6 and J usage is TRBJ2-1; D may be TRBD2 (6 bases). The CDR3 sequence is 19 residues long. Per the germline V gene, CDR1 is MNHNY and CDR2 is SVGAGI (reference sequence). V was shortened by 5 bases and J by 2 bases, with 25 bases between the two germline ends. CDR3 region: CASSLTSLGGPRTYNEQFF. CDR3 nucleotides: TGTGCCAGCAGTCTCACATCACTCGGAGGGCCTAGGACCTACAATGAGCAGTTCTTC.

The V gene is TRBV6-5, the J gene TRBJ1-6; 8 bases are a match to TRBD1. The ends lost 4 bases at V and 7 bases at J; junction bases unmatched: 9. The germline gives CDR1 MNHEY, CDR2 SVGAGI. The CDR3 is 16 residues long. As DNA, the CDR3 is TGTGCCAGCAGTTCAGCATTTACAGGGGGGAATTCACCCCTCCACTTT. Protein product: CASSSAFTGGNSPLHF.

J is TRBJ1-2 and V is TRBV4-2; 9 nucleotides agree with TRBD1. Trimming took 0 bases from V and 4 from J; bases not matched to a gene: 6. Germline assignment: CDR1 LGHNA and CDR2 YNFKEQ. The CDR3 sequence is 16 residues long. The CDR3 DNA follows: TGTGCCAGCAGCCAAGAACAGGGGGCGCAGGGCTATGGCTACACCTTC. This translates into CASSQEQGAQGYGYTF.

The genes are TRBV18 and TRBJ1-1; D unclear. V lost 3 bases to trimming and J lost 0 bases, with 8 bases between them. Germline assignment: CDR1 KGHSH and CDR2 LQKENI. The CDR3 runs to 14 residues. In nucleotides, the CDR3 is TGTGCCAGCTCACCCCCGTCGGTGAACACTGAAGCTTTCTTT. Translation: CASSPPSVNTEAFF. The full variable domain, completed using reference TRBV18 and TRBJ1-1, is NAGVMQNPRHLVRRRGQEARLRCSPMKGHSHVYWYRQLPEEGLKFMVYLQKENIIDESGMPKERFSAEFPKEGPSILRIQQVVRGDSAAYFCASSPPSVNTEAFFGQGTRLTVV.

This chain connects TRBV3-1 (or the pseudogene TRBV3-2) to TRBJ2-7; TRBD1 agrees at 11 bases. The V segment lost 4 bases and the J segment 6 bases; nucleotides outside the gene matches: 8. Germline V lookup: CDR1 LGHDT, CDR2 YNNKEL (reference sequence). The CDR3 runs to 15 residues. The CDR3 nucleotides are TGTGCCAGCAGCCCGCTCGGACAGGGGGCCACCGAGCAGTACTTC. Amino acids: CASSPLGQGATEQYF.

V usage is TRBV27 and J usage is TRBJ2-3, with a tentative D call TRBD2 (5 bases). Trimming cost V 4 bases and J 1 base, with 21 bases left between them. Germline CDR1 MNHEY, CDR2 SMNVEV (reference sequence). The CDR3 totals 18 residues. CDR3 in DNA: TGTGCCAGCAGTTCGTTTCGGACGGGAAACTATGGCACAGATACGCAGTATTTT. As protein: CASSSFRTGNYGTDTQYF.

The V and J genes are TRBV10-1 and TRBJ2-7; 14 nucleotides align to TRBD2. Germline V CDR1 and CDR2: WNHNN, SYGVQD (reference sequence). The CDR3 loop spans 15 amino acids. The V gene end was trimmed by 3 bases and the J gene end by 4 bases; junction bases not matched to a gene: 2. CDR3 sequence reads: CASSEGTSGRYEQYF. The CDR3 DNA follows: TGCGCCAGCAGTGAAGGGACTAGCGGGAGATACGAGCAGTACTTC.

V gene TRBV28 combines with J gene TRBJ2-7, with D perhaps TRBD2 (6 bases). Germline values: CDR1 MDHEN, CDR2 SYDVKM. This CDR3 contains 13 residues. V lost 7 bases to trimming and J lost 1 base, with 11 bases between them. The CDR3 sequence: CASTYGGSYEQYF. CDR3 nucleotides: TGTGCCAGCACCTACGGGGGTTCCTACGAGCAGTACTTC. Filled out from reference TRBV28 and TRBJ2-7, the complete variable domain reads DVKVTQSSRYLVKRTGEKVFLECVQDMDHENMFWYRQDPGLGLRLIYFSYDVKMKEKGDIPEGYSVSREKKERFSLILESASTNQTSMYLCASTYGGSYEQYFGPGTRLTVT.

This clone was seen only once. The V call is TRBV9, the J call TRBJ2-2; a weak D match, TRBD1 (6 bases). The CDR3 has 17 amino acids. Trimming removed 3 bases from V and 0 bases from J, with 15 bases in between. CDR1 is SGDLS and CDR2 is YYNGEE in the germline V gene. The CDR3 is CASSASPRGPNTGELFF. CDR3 in DNA: TGTGCCAGCAGCGCCTCCCCCAGGGGCCCGAACACCGGGGAGCTGTTTTTT.

The rearrangement joins TRBV2 to TRBJ2-3; 10 bases map to TRBD1. Trimming cost V 6 bases and J 5 bases; bases outside gene matches: 5. Per the germline V gene, CDR1 is SNHLY and CDR2 is FYNNEI. This CDR3 region has 14 residues. For the CDR3, the DNA is TGTGCCAGCAGGAGGACAGGGGGTCGAGATACGCAGTATTTT. Translation gives CASRRTGGRDTQYF.

In regard to this clone: A read error may account for a junction end that differs from germline. The chain has TRBV15 and TRBJ2-5; D might be TRBD1 (5 bases). The CDR3 totals 15 residues. Germline values: CDR1 LNHNV, CDR2 YYDKDF (reference sequence). CDR3 residues: CATSRGVGAQGTQYF. The CDR3 bases are TGTGCCACCAGCAGAGGTGTAGGGGCCCAAGGGACCCAGTACTTC.

The chain employs TRBV28 and TRBJ1-1; no clear D gene. The ends were cut back, 7 bases at V and 4 bases at J, with 13 bases in the middle. CDR1 is MDHEN and CDR2 is SYDVKM in the germline V gene. The CDR3 has 13 residues. The CDR3 region is CASKWPLITEAFF. For the CDR3, the DNA is TGTGCCAGCAAATGGCCCTTGATCACTGAAGCTTTCTTT.

The CDR3 DNA sequence: TGTGCCAGCTCCCCGGGGATGAACACTGAAGCTTTCTTT. Protein: CASSPGMNTEAFF. V is TRBV18 and J is TRBJ1-1; no definite D call. Germline V CDR1 and CDR2: KGHSH, LQKENI. The CDR3 covers 13 residues. V shed 6 bases and J shed 0 bases, with 8 bases lying between them.

The rearrangement joins TRBV5-8 to TRBJ2-1; the D gene is possibly TRBD2 (6 bases). V lost 4 bases, J lost 5 bases, and 19 bases lay in between. CDR3 size: 16 residues. Per the germline V gene, CDR1 is SGHTS and CDR2 is YDEGEE. CDR3 nucleotides: TGTGCCAGCAGCCCCCTAACGGGAGTGGGTAACAATGAGCAGTTCTTC. This gives the protein CASSPLTGVGNNEQFF.

The chain employs TRBV7-9 and TRBJ1-5; 8 nucleotides agree with TRBD1. In germline, CDR1 is SEHNR, CDR2 FQNEAQ (reference sequence). This CDR3 has 14 residues. V shed 3 bases, J shed 4 bases, and the junction held 2 bases outside the gene matches. CDR3 region: CASSLDRENQPQHF. The CDR3 DNA reads as TGTGCCAGCAGCTTGGACAGGGAAAATCAGCCCCAGCATTTT.

The chain employs TRBV19 and TRBJ2-5; D may be TRBD1 (6 bases). V shed 3 bases and J shed 0 bases, with 14 bases lying between them. Germline lookup yields CDR1 LNHDA and CDR2 SQIVND (reference sequence). This CDR3 spans 16 amino acids. In nucleotides, the CDR3 is TGTGCCAGTAGTATTTTCGCTGGGACACACCAAGAGACCCAGTACTTC. It yields the protein CASSIFAGTHQETQYF.

The chain has TRBV2 and TRBJ1-2; D remains unclear. Trimming took 7 bases from V and 8 from J, leaving 23 bases between them. Germline CDR1 is SNHLY and CDR2 is FYNNEI. CDR3 length: 15 amino acids. Here the CDR3 DNA reads TGTGCCAGCATCGGAGCCACAGATGACGGGATGGGCTACACCTTC. This encodes CASIGATDDGMGYTF.

The chain recombines TRBV28 with TRBJ2-7; 10 bases agree with TRBD2. The CDR3 has 15 residues. Germline CDR1 and CDR2: MDHEN and SYDVKM. Trimming cost V 6 bases and J 1 base; bases outside gene matches: 6. The CDR3 region is CASSHTSGKSYEQYF. The CDR3 DNA reads as TGTGCCAGCAGCCATACTAGCGGGAAATCCTACGAGCAGTACTTC.

This clone has a single count. The V call is TRBV28, the J call TRBJ2-2, with 8 bases identical to TRBD1. CDR1 and CDR2 from the germline V gene are MDHEN and SYDVKM. V was pared by 7 bases and J by 4 bases, with 8 bases of the junction left unmatched. The CDR3 loop spans 15 amino acids. In DNA, the CDR3 is TGTGCCAGCACCCCCCAGGGGGCTAGCACCGGGGAGCTGTTTTTT. Translated: CASTPQGASTGELFF. Looking up the rest from reference TRBV28 and TRBJ2-2 gives the full variable domain: DVKVTQSSRYLVKRTGEKVFLECVQDMDHENMFWYRQDPGLGLRLIYFSYDVKMKEKGDIPEGYSVSREKKERFSLILESASTNQTSMYLCASTPQGASTGELFFGEGSRLTVL.

The chain combines TRBV12-3 or TRBV12-4 with TRBJ1-1; 10 nucleotides align to TRBD1. CDR3 length equals 13 residues. V gave up 10 bases and J gave up 5 bases; unmatched junction bases: 7. The chain's CDR3 is CATDRGLDTEAFF. The CDR3 region has the DNA TGTGCCACCGACAGGGGGCTGGATACTGAAGCTTTCTTT.

J is TRBJ2-2 and V is TRBV19, with no clear D. Germline CDR1 and CDR2: LNHDA and SQIVND (reference sequence). Trimming removed 2 bases from V and 1 base from J, with 11 bases in between. There are 16 residues in the CDR3. The CDR3 DNA reads as TGTGCCAGTAGTATATATTCGCTTAGGAACACCGGGGAGCTGTTTTTT. Encoded protein: CASSIYSLRNTGELFF.

The rearrangement uses TRBV21-1 and TRBJ1-1; the DNA was not used to check the table's D call, TRBD1. TRBV21-1 is a known pseudogene. The CDR3 spans 16 residues. The CDR3 is CASSSPRQGARTEAFF. CDR3 in DNA: TGTGCCAGCAGCTCCCCCAGGCAGGGGGCGCGGACTGAAGCTTTCTTT.

The chain has TRBV28 and TRBJ2-1; possible D gene TRBD2, 6 bases. V was shortened by 2 bases and J by 6 bases, with 14 bases between the two germline ends. The germline V gene encodes CDR1 MDHEN and CDR2 SYDVKM. The CDR3 is 15 amino acids. CDR3 bases: TGTGCCAGCAGTTTAAGGGGAGGTGGGGTCAATGAGCAGTTCTTC. Its protein product is CASSLRGGGVNEQFF. The full variable domain, its missing parts supplied by reference TRBV28 and TRBJ2-1, is DVKVTQSSRYLVKRTGEKVFLECVQDMDHENMFWYRQDPGLGLRLIYFSYDVKMKEKGDIPEGYSVSREKKERFSLILESASTNQTSMYLCASSLRGGGVNEQFFGPGTRLTVL.